Following are 28 T cell receptor beta chains from one sample sequenced in a study of shared clonotypes between healthy human individuals. Measured with immunoSEQ multiplex PCR; TCRdb has only the in-frame clones, and not every one. The sample includes about 500,000 clones, roughly three quarters seen only once; the top ten take 12%. Sequenced sample: PBMCs. These receptors came from a woman in her thirties or forties in good health. Some clones in this sample may be carry-over from other donors' samples.

Remarks on this clone: This specimen includes other DNA sequences encoding the same CDR3. The chain combines TRBV5-1 with TRBJ2-2; 10 bases agree with TRBD1. The CDR3 extends over 15 amino acids. The germline V gene encodes CDR1 SGHRS and CDR2 YFSETQ. V lost 0 bases and J lost 5; bases outside the gene matches: 1. This CDR3 reads CASSLVGQGTGELFF. The CDR3 DNA reads as TGCGCCAGCAGCTTGGTGGGACAGGGGACCGGGGAGCTGTTTTTT.

This chain uses TRBV5-4 with TRBJ1-2, with 10 bases lining up with TRBD1. V dropped 0 bases and J dropped 13; count of bases not matched to a gene: 12. From germline, CDR1 is SGHNT and CDR2 YYREEE (reference sequence). The CDR3 consists of 15 residues. Here the CDR3 DNA reads TGTGCCAGCAGCTTGGCACCGGGACAGGGGTGGGGCCCCACCTTC. This codes for CASSLAPGQGWGPTF.

The chain employs TRBV10-3 and TRBJ2-1; TRBD2 aligns across 8 bases. CDR1 and CDR2 (germline): ENHRY, SYGVKD. This CDR3 contains 12 residues. V lost 5 bases, J lost 8 bases, and 2 bases stayed unmatched. The CDR3 loop reads CAISPGGDEQFF. CDR3 DNA: TGTGCCATCAGTCCGGGAGGGGATGAGCAGTTCTTC.

The count of this clone is one. V gene TRBV6-1 combines with J gene TRBJ2-1; 12 bases are a match to TRBD2. The V gene's germline CDR1 is MNHNS and CDR2 SASEGT. V was pared by 4 bases and J by 6 bases, with 4 bases of the junction left unmatched. This CDR3 contains 15 residues. The CDR3 DNA reads TGTGCCAGCAGTGGACTAGCGGGAGCCTCCAATGAGCAGTTCTTC. Protein product: CASSGLAGASNEQFF.

The V call is TRBV10-3, the J call TRBJ2-5, with 7 bases lining up with TRBD2. V shed 0 bases and J 5 bases; nucleotides not matched to a gene: 3. The CDR3 extends over 14 amino acids. The germline gives CDR1 ENHRY, CDR2 SYGVKD. DNA for the CDR3: TGTGCCATCAGTGAGTCGACTAGCCGGGAGACCCAGTACTTC. Protein product: CAISESTSRETQYF.

This clone has just a few counts. The V call is TRBV7-9, the J call TRBJ1-2; D remains ambiguous. V lost 5 bases and J 0 bases, leaving 25 bases between the germline ends. The germline V gene has CDR1 SEHNR and CDR2 FQNEAQ (reference sequence). CDR3 length: 19 residues. CDR3 amino acids: CASSPDVQVREWTNYGYTF. Written as DNA, the CDR3 is TGTGCCAGCAGCCCTGACGTCCAGGTCCGGGAGTGGACTAACTATGGCTACACCTTC.

This chain joins TRBV19 and TRBJ1-5, with D tentatively TRBD1 (5 bases). The CDR3 runs 15 residues. The V and J ends lost 8 bases and 0 bases respectively, with 14 bases between them. Germline V gene sequence: CDR1 LNHDA, CDR2 SQIVND (reference sequence). This chain's CDR3 is CASQGTGPSNQPQHF. For the CDR3, the DNA is TGTGCCAGTCAGGGAACAGGACCTAGCAATCAGCCCCAGCATTTT.

Notes on this clone: It is likely a read error: a sequence one base away is far more abundant. The chain uses TRBV14 and TRBJ2-7; 8 positions agree with TRBD1. CDR3 length: 15 residues. In germline, CDR1 is SGHDN, CDR2 FVKESK. The DNA of the CDR3 is TGTGCCAGCAGCCTAGACAGGGGAAGCTCCTACGAGCGGTACTTC. Its protein is CASSLDRGSSYERYF.

The chain carries TRBV7-2 and TRBJ2-7; 9 bases map to TRBD2. The V gene end was trimmed by 2 bases and the J gene end by 2 bases; junction bases not matched to a gene: 4. Per germline, CDR1 SGHTA and CDR2 FQGNSA. The CDR3 loop spans 15 amino acids. The CDR3, as DNA: TGTGCCAGCAGCTTATCTAGCGGGAACCCCTACGAGCAGTACTTC. Residues: CASSLSSGNPYEQYF.

The chain links TRBV4-2 to TRBJ1-2; perhaps TRBD1 as D (6 bases). From germline, CDR1 is LGHNA and CDR2 YNFKEQ. This CDR3 is 18 amino acids long. Trimming removed 1 base at V and 6 bases at J, with 24 bases between. The CDR3 loop reads CASSQVVGLWGQGNGYTF. Written as DNA, the CDR3 is TGTGCCAGCAGCCAAGTTGTAGGCTTGTGGGGGCAGGGGAATGGCTACACCTTC.

The chain joins TRBV28 to TRBJ2-5; D may be TRBD2 (6 bases). The closer fit of TRBJ2-7 to the DNA end suggests the J call may be wrong. The germline V gene encodes CDR1 MDHEN and CDR2 SYDVKM. The CDR3 has 14 amino acids. As DNA, the CDR3 is TGTGCCAGCAGTTTAACCGGAGGGTTAAACGAGCAGTACTTC. Protein sequence: CASSLTGGLNEQYF.

The chain recombines TRBV18 with TRBJ2-5, with 7 bases matching TRBD2. CDR1 is KGHSH and CDR2 is LQKENI in the germline V gene. Losses at the gene ends were 4 bases for V and 2 bases for J; bases not matched to a gene: 4. CDR3 length: 14 amino acids. CDR3 coding DNA: TGTGCCAGCTCACACCGCGGGAGTCAAGAGACCCAGTACTTC. This translates into CASSHRGSQETQYF. Drawing the rest from reference TRBV18 and TRBJ2-5, the complete variable domain is NAGVMQNPRHLVRRRGQEARLRCSPMKGHSHVYWYRQLPEEGLKFMVYLQKENIIDESGMPKERFSAEFPKEGPSILRIQQVVRGDSAAYFCASSHRGSQETQYFGPGTRLLVL.

The chain recombines TRBV4-1 with TRBJ2-1; TRBD2 matches at 12 bases. The CDR3 loop spans 16 amino acids. The ends lost 0 bases at V and 10 bases at J; junction bases unmatched: 7. CDR1 MGHRA and CDR2 YSYEKL come from the germline V gene. Here the CDR3 DNA reads TGCGCCAGCAGCCAAGACCCCCCTAGCGGGAGGGGGGAGCAGTTCTTC. Protein product: CASSQDPPSGRGEQFF.

This clone was seen a single time. The V call is TRBV5-4, the J call TRBJ1-5; D might be TRBD1 (5 bases). There are 14 residues in the CDR3. Germline assignment: CDR1 SGHNT and CDR2 YYREEE (reference sequence). With 0 bases removed from V and 11 bases from J, the gap between germline ends came to 15 bases. The CDR3 here is CASSLVGDPLSQHF. The CDR3 coding sequence is TGTGCCAGCAGCTTGGTAGGGGACCCCCTCTCCCAGCATTTT.

A few counts support this clone. The chain links TRBV6-6 to TRBJ2-3; D not resolved. CDR1 and CDR2 (germline): MNHNY, SVGAGI (reference sequence). The CDR3 extends over 12 amino acids. V was clipped by 6 bases and J by 2 bases, with 6 bases between them. The CDR3 here is CASRDDTDTQYF. The CDR3 nucleotides read TGTGCCAGCAGGGACGACACAGATACGCAGTATTTT.

The sample holds a few counts of this clone. A far larger clone is only one base removed, so a read error is likely. Other DNA sequences of this sample code for an identical CDR3. V and J are TRBV6-6 and TRBJ1-1, with 8 positions matching TRBD1. CDR1 and CDR2 (germline): MNHNY, SVGAGI (reference sequence). This CDR3 is built from 13 residues. V dropped 4 bases and J dropped 14; count of bases not matched to a gene: 12. CDR3 bases: TGTGCCAGCAGTTCCACCCCCGGACAGGGAGCCTTCTTT. Its protein is CASSSTPGQGAFF.

Points on this clone: Given a far larger clone just one base away, this is likely a sequencing read error. This CDR3 fails to terminate in the conserved phenylalanine or tryptophan, so it likely reflects a read error. The rearrangement uses TRBV9 and TRBJ2-7; 12 bases align to TRBD2. This CDR3 has 18 amino acids. V gave up 0 bases and J gave up 2 bases; unmatched junction bases: 9. Germline CDR1 and CDR2: SGDLS and YYNGEE. The CDR3 DNA sequence: TGTGCCAGCAGCGTAGCCCCCTATGGACTAGCGGGAACCTACGAGCAGTACCTC. Protein sequence: CASSVAPYGLAGTYEQYL.

This clone is a singleton in its sample. The chain couples TRBV12-5 to TRBJ2-7, with 11 bases that match TRBD2. The germline V gene encodes CDR1 LGHNT and CDR2 FRNRAP. The CDR3 sequence is 17 residues long. Trimming cost V 0 bases and J 3 bases; bases outside gene matches: 7. This CDR3 reads CASGLVNWLAGGYEQYF. The CDR3 DNA follows: TGTGCTAGTGGTTTGGTAAACTGGCTAGCGGGAGGCTACGAGCAGTACTTC.

Concerning this clone itself: Given a far larger clone just one base away, this is likely a sequencing read error. The same CDR3 can be traced to other DNA sequences in this sample. V and J are TRBV5-4 and TRBJ2-2, with TRBD2 as a possible D gene (6 bases). This CDR3 spans 16 amino acids. The V end was cut by 4 bases, the J end by 7 bases, with 20 bases between. CDR1 and CDR2 from the germline V gene are SGHNT and YYREEE (reference sequence). This CDR3 is CASSPRGGRMVGELFF. The CDR3 coding sequence is TGTGCCAGCAGCCCACGAGGTGGGAGGATGGTCGGGGAGCTGTTTTTT.

The gene calls are TRBV7-6 and TRBJ2-7; TRBD2 agrees at 7 bases. The CDR3 extends over 13 amino acids. After removal of 5 bases from V and 7 bases from J, the junction contained 8 bases not matched to a gene. Germline CDR1 and CDR2: SGHVS and FNYEAQ. CDR3 DNA: TGTGCCAGCAGCCCGCGACTAGCTGATGAGCAGTACTTC. Amino acid sequence: CASSPRLADEQYF.

This chain connects TRBV6-5 to TRBJ2-1; 7 bases fit TRBD2. The CDR3 totals 13 residues. Trimming removed 0 bases from V and 14 bases from J; junction bases left unmatched: 7. CDR1 and CDR2 from the germline V gene are MNHEY and SVGAGI. CDR3 in DNA: TGTGCCAGCAGTTACTCCTCCGGGGGGACCGAGTTCTTC. This codes for CASSYSSGGTEFF.

The chain joins TRBV7-9 to TRBJ2-7; TRBD2 might be the D (6 bases). CDR3 size: 14 residues. The V and J ends lost 0 bases and 6 bases respectively, with 12 bases between them. The germline V gene has CDR1 SEHNR and CDR2 FQNEAQ (reference sequence). CDR3 residues: CASSLARENAEQYF. The CDR3 DNA reads TGTGCCAGCAGCTTAGCACGGGAGAATGCCGAGCAGTACTTC.

The rearrangement joins TRBV5-4 to TRBJ2-7, with 8 bases that match TRBD2. Germline V lookup: CDR1 SGHNT, CDR2 YYREEE (reference sequence). With 4 bases clipped from V and 3 bases from J, the junction kept 6 bases outside the gene matches. This CDR3 is 14 amino acids long. The chain's CDR3 is CASSPGTRGYEQYF. The CDR3 DNA is TGTGCCAGCAGCCCCGGGACTAGGGGCTACGAGCAGTACTTC. The entire variable domain, with the rest obtained from reference TRBV5-4 and TRBJ2-7, is as follows: ETGVTQSPTHLIKTRGQQVTLRCSSQSGHNTVSWYQQALGQGPQFIFQYYREEENGRGNFPPRFSGLQFPNYSSELNVNALELDDSALYLCASSPGTRGYEQYFGPGTRLTVT.

As to this clone: A read error is the likely source, as a far larger clone sits one nucleotide away. This rearrangement joins TRBV30 to TRBJ2-1; 8 bases map to TRBD1. Germline V gene lookup returns CDR1 GTSNPN and CDR2 SVGIG (reference sequence). This CDR3 comprises 14 residues. As DNA, the CDR3 is TGTGCCTGGAGTGATATTTCAGGGGGCAATGAGCAGCTCTTC. This translates into CAWSDISGGNEQLF.

V gene TRBV11-2 combines with J gene TRBJ2-3; D possibly corresponds to TRBD2 (6 bases). The CDR3 is 14 amino acids. V was cut by 1 base and J by 4 bases, with 9 bases left in between. The germline CDR1 and CDR2 sequences are SGHAT and FQNNGV. The CDR3 region has the DNA TGTGCCAGCAGCTTAGCGGGAGCCCCAGATACGCAGTATTTT. Protein: CASSLAGAPDTQYF.

As to this clone: A far bigger clonotype differs at one base, so this is likely a read error. Since no conserved phenylalanine or tryptophan closes the CDR3, a read error is the likely cause. The V and J genes are TRBV25-1 and TRBJ2-7, with 10 bases matching TRBD2. The V gene end was trimmed by 5 bases and the J gene end by 6 bases; junction bases not matched to a gene: 13. Germline CDR1 reads MGHDK; CDR2 reads SYGVNS. There are 16 residues in the CDR3. The DNA of the CDR3 is TGTGCCAGCAGTCCTAGCGGGAGCCGATCACGGGGCGAGCAGTACCTC. Its translation is CASSPSGSRSRGEQYL.

The rearrangement joins TRBV30 to TRBJ2-6, with TRBD2 as a possible D gene (6 bases). Trimming took off 2 bases at V and 0 bases at J, with 17 bases between the two ends. The germline gives CDR1 GTSNPN, CDR2 SVGIG (reference sequence). This CDR3 contains 18 residues. The CDR3 is CAWSPLGSGGSGANVLTF. In DNA form, the CDR3 reads TGTGCCTGGAGTCCCCTGGGTAGCGGAGGCTCTGGGGCCAACGTCCTGACTTTC.

The gene calls are TRBV28 and TRBJ1-4; perhaps TRBD1 as D (5 bases). CDR3 size: 16 residues. Looked up from germline, CDR1 is MDHEN and CDR2 is SYDVKM. Trimming shortened V by 6 bases and J by 10 bases, and 24 bases separated the two germline ends. Here the CDR3 reads CASSSPGRKGVGKLFF. CDR3 bases: TGTGCCAGCAGCAGCCCGGGACGAAAGGGTGTTGGAAAACTGTTTTTT. The variable domain in full, with the rest retrieved from reference TRBV28 and TRBJ1-4, is DVKVTQSSRYLVKRTGEKVFLECVQDMDHENMFWYRQDPGLGLRLIYFSYDVKMKEKGDIPEGYSVSREKKERFSLILESASTNQTSMYLCASSSPGRKGVGKLFFGSGTQLSVL.